The TCR beta chain described here comes from a study of cytomegalovirus exposure and HLA in healthy donors. General observations from the study: Most of the CMV-associated TCR beta chains (in a later analysis) appeared to be HLA-restricted.

About this clone itself: Antigen: not known.

CDR3 length: 14 amino acids. Trimming at V came to 4 bases and at J to 8 bases, leaving 9 bases not matched to a gene. Looked up from germline, CDR1 is SGHRS and CDR2 is YFSETQ. This PCR relied on a set of 60 Vbeta primers and 13 Jbeta primers. TCRdb keeps only in-frame clones here, not all; method: immunoSEQ multiplex PCR. The data contain some 120,000 clones, roughly four fifths of them singletons. The clonotype was recovered from a woman in her forties or fifties in good health and CMV-seropositive. The chain carries TRBV5-1 and TRBJ2-3, with TRBD2 matching over 8 bases. Sequencing was carried out using PBMCs. The CDR3 spells CASSPGGAQTTQYF. DNA for the CDR3: TGCGCCAGCAGCCCCGGGGGGGCACAGACTACGCAGTATTTT.